The 4 T cell receptor beta chains below were found in one sample sequenced in a study of human T cells and chemical hapten exposure. MiXCR, applied by TCRdb to the RACE reads, yields one record per CDR3 protein. This table holds fewer than 200,000 distinct CDR3 sequences, about 31% found once. Time point denoted: pre-sensitization, week 0. The treatment here: therapeutic diphenylcyclopropenone sensitization with weekly scalp DPC. Material: whole blood, obtained in connection with sensitization to the hapten diphenylcyclopropenone (DPC). The receptors derive from a woman aged 30 to 39 with alopecia areata. Some clones in this sample may be carry-over from other donors' samples.

J is TRBJ1-3 and V is TRBV29-1, with D possibly matching TRBD1 (6 bases). Germline values: CDR1 SQVTM, CDR2 ANQGSEA. This CDR3 has 13 residues. V lost 8 bases and J 1 base, leaving 12 bases between the germline ends. The CDR3 region is CSYTRGSGNTIYF. The CDR3 coding sequence is TGCAGCTATACGAGGGGGTCTGGAAACACCATATATTTT.

This clonotype showed up many times. The chain couples TRBV9 to TRBJ2-5, with D hard to call. The CDR3 is made up of 13 amino acids. The germline V and J ends were trimmed by 0 bases and 2 bases, with 5 bases remaining between them. Germline V CDR1 and CDR2: SGDLS, YYNGEE. The CDR3 region is CASSVGLQETQYF. The CDR3 coding sequence is TGTGCCAGCAGCGTAGGCCTACAAGAGACCCAGTACTTC.

This clonotype has more than one count but fewer than ten. The DNA of the CDR3 is TGTGCCAGCAGCTGGACATTTGAGCAGTACTTC. Its translation: CASSWTFEQYF. This chain connects TRBV11-3 to TRBJ2-7, with D perhaps matching TRBD1 (5 bases). Germline lookup yields CDR1 SGHNT and CDR2 YENEEA. The CDR3 length is 11 residues. The germline V and J ends were trimmed by 4 bases and 7 bases, with 8 bases remaining between them.

The chain carries TRBV5-1 and TRBJ1-1, with D possibly matching TRBD1 (6 bases). Per the germline V gene, CDR1 is SGHRS and CDR2 is YFSETQ. The V gene lost 0 bases and the J gene lost 10 bases, with 13 bases spanning the gap. This CDR3 is 13 amino acids long. CDR3 amino acids: CASSLGRTGRAFF. CDR3 sequence (DNA): TGCGCCAGCAGCTTGGGGCGTACAGGGCGAGCTTTCTTT.